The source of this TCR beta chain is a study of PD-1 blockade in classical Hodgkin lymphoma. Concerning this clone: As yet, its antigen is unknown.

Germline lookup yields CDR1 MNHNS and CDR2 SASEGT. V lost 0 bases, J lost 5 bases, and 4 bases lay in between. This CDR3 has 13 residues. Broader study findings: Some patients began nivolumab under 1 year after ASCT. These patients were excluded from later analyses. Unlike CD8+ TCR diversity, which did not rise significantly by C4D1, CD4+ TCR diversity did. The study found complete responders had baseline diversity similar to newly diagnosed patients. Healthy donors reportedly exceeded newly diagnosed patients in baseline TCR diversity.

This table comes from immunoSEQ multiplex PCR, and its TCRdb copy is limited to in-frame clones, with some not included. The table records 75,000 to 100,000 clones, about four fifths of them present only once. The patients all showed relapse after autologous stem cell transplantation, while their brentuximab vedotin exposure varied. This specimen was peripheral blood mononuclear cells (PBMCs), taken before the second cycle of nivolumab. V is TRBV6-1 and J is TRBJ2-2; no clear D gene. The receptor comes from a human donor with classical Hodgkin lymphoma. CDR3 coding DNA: TGTGCCAGCAGTGAAGCGAGGACCGGGGAGCTGTTTTTT. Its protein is CASSEARTGELFF.